A single sample gave rise to the 28 T cell receptor beta chains below, sequenced in a study of shared clonotypes between healthy human individuals. TCRdb's copy holds only in-frame clones and misses some; the assay was immunoSEQ multiplex PCR. Counted here are 800,000 or so clones, roughly 96% occurring once; the ten biggest clones make up over 0.2%. The naive CD8 population came from CD45RO-negative cells selected for CCR7, without terminally differentiated effector memory CD45RA+ cells. The sample taken for sequencing was naive CD8+ T cells sorted from blood. These receptors originate from a man aged 25-45 years in good health.

In the case of this clone: The junction and the germline gene differ at one end; a read error may be behind it. This sequence joins TRBV11-2 and TRBJ2-1; 7 bases fit TRBD2. The V gene's germline CDR1 is SGHAT and CDR2 FQNNGV. CDR3 length: 15 residues. Here the CDR3 DNA reads TGTGCCAGCAGCTTGGGAGGGAGGGCCTACGATGAGCAGTTCTTC. It yields the protein CASSLGGRAYDEQFF.

This clone was seen a single time. V usage is TRBV2 and J usage is TRBJ2-6, with D maybe TRBD2 (5 bases). CDR3 length: 13 amino acids. Germline V gene lookup returns CDR1 SNHLY and CDR2 FYNNEI. Deletions cut 6 bases from V and 4 bases from J, with 7 bases between. The CDR3 sequence: CASRGAGANVLTF. CDR3 coding DNA: TGTGCCAGCAGGGGAGCCGGGGCCAACGTCCTGACTTTC.

V usage is TRBV13 and J usage is TRBJ2-2, with 7 nucleotides matching TRBD1. The CDR3 covers 16 residues. CDR1 and CDR2 from the germline V gene are PRHDT and FYEKMQ (reference sequence). The junction had 7 bases not matched to a gene; V was cut back by 4 bases and J by 2 bases. The CDR3 loop reads CASSSTGYRNTGELFF. CDR3 nucleotide sequence: TGTGCCAGCAGCTCGACAGGGTATCGTAACACCGGGGAGCTGTTTTTT.

The chain couples TRBV6-6 to TRBJ1-5; perhaps TRBD1 as D (6 bases). This CDR3 spans 15 amino acids. The germline gives CDR1 MNHNY, CDR2 SVGAGI (reference sequence). The V gene lost 6 bases and the J gene lost 4 bases, with 16 bases spanning the gap. The CDR3 DNA follows: TGTGCCAGCAGGAGGGGACACGGAGGAAATCAGCCCCAGCATTTT. As protein: CASRRGHGGNQPQHF.

The V and J genes are TRBV14 and TRBJ2-1; 8 bases are a match to TRBD1. This CDR3 has 18 residues. With V trimmed by 4 bases and J by 5 bases, 16 bases remained unmatched. Germline V lookup: CDR1 SGHDN, CDR2 FVKESK. Written as DNA, the CDR3 is TGTGCCAGCAGCCCATCGGACAGGGACGAGGACGGAAACAATGAGCAGTTCTTC. As protein: CASSPSDRDEDGNNEQFF. The whole variable domain, filled in from reference TRBV14 and TRBJ2-1, reads EAGVTQFPSHSVIEKGQTVTLRCDPISGHDNLYWYRRVMGKEIKFLLHFVKESKQDESGMPNNRFLAERTGGTYSTLKVQPAELEDSGVYFCASSPSDRDEDGNNEQFFGPGTRLTVL.

CDR3 sequence: CASSPQGSSSYEQYF. DNA of the CDR3: TGTGCCAGCAGCCCGCAGGGGAGCAGTTCCTACGAGCAGTACTTC. The rearrangement uses TRBV7-9 and TRBJ2-7, with D tentatively TRBD1 (6 bases). The CDR3 runs to 15 residues. Germline assignment: CDR1 SEHNR and CDR2 FQNEAQ (reference sequence). The V end lost 5 bases, the J end lost 1 base, and 15 bases lay between the germline ends.

The chain uses TRBV28 and TRBJ1-4; a possible D gene is TRBD1 (5 bases). Germline V gene sequence: CDR1 MDHEN, CDR2 SYDVKM. Trimming stripped 0 bases from V and 1 base from J, with 9 bases between. This CDR3 has 16 amino acids. CDR3 DNA sequence: TGTGCCAGCAGTTTATGGGGGGGTGGAACTAATGAAAAACTGTTTTTT. Its protein product is CASSLWGGGTNEKLFF.

V is TRBV6-1 and J is TRBJ1-4; TRBD1 aligns across 9 bases. This CDR3 comprises 16 residues. Per germline, CDR1 MNHNS and CDR2 SASEGT. V lost 4 bases to trimming and J lost 5 bases; unmatched junction nucleotides: 8. This CDR3 is CASSGTGEVLNEKLFF. The CDR3 region has the DNA TGTGCCAGCAGTGGGACAGGGGAAGTATTAAATGAAAAACTGTTTTTT.

Points on this clone: Within the sample, other DNA sequences also encode this same CDR3. The chain joins TRBV27 to TRBJ2-7; tentative D call: TRBD2 (6 bases). Trimming removed 6 bases from V and 3 bases from J, with 12 bases in between. CDR1 is MNHEY, CDR2 SMNVEV, per germline (reference sequence). CDR3 size: 13 residues. CDR3 DNA sequence: TGTGCCAGCAGCCCGGGACTTAGCTACGAGCAGTACTTC. Translated: CASSPGLSYEQYF.

V gene TRBV5-1 combines with J gene TRBJ2-1, with 14 bases matching TRBD2. The CDR3 loop spans 19 amino acids. V gave up 4 bases and J gave up 7 bases; unmatched junction bases: 16. Germline V gene data show CDR1 as SGHRS and CDR2 as YFSETQ. This chain's CDR3 is CASSAGLAGVPRRGNEQFF. The CDR3 nucleotides are TGCGCCAGCAGCGCGGGACTAGCGGGAGTGCCGAGGAGGGGGAATGAGCAGTTCTTC.

In this sample, this clone turned up once. The chain joins TRBV28 to TRBJ1-4, with TRBD1 identical over 7 bases. J gave up 8 bases and V 6 bases, and 15 bases lay outside the gene matches. Germline V CDR1 and CDR2: MDHEN, SYDVKM. The CDR3 length is 16 residues. The DNA for the CDR3 is TGTGCCAGCAGCACAACTTTTGGACAGGATAGCGAAAAACTGTTTTTT. Amino acids: CASSTTFGQDSEKLFF.

As for this clone: The sample holds other DNA sequences that translate to the same CDR3. This rearrangement joins TRBV27 to TRBJ1-3, with unresolved D. This CDR3 is 13 amino acids long. Trimming cost V 0 bases and J 2 bases, with 2 bases left between them. CDR1 and CDR2 from the germline V gene are MNHEY and SMNVEV (reference sequence). In nucleotides, the CDR3 is TGTGCCAGCAGTTTATCGACTGGAAACACCATATATTTT. Its protein is CASSLSTGNTIYF.

This sequence joins TRBV2 and TRBJ2-1, with D maybe TRBD1 (5 bases). V gave up 3 bases and J gave up 0 bases, with 9 bases separating them. CDR1 SNHLY and CDR2 FYNNEI come from the germline V gene. The CDR3 totals 15 residues. CDR3 bases: TGTGCCAGCAGTGAGCGTAGGGGCTCCTACAATGAGCAGTTCTTC. Translation: CASSERRGSYNEQFF.

The CDR3 region has the DNA TGTGCCAGCGGGCCTAAAAGGGGGCGGGGAGCTTTCTTT. Its translation is CASGPKRGRGAFF. The chain employs TRBV28 and TRBJ1-1; 7 nucleotides agree with TRBD1. CDR1 is MDHEN and CDR2 is SYDVKM in the germline V gene. The V segment lost 8 bases and the J segment 10 bases; nucleotides outside the gene matches: 13. The CDR3 consists of 13 residues.

This clone was detected only once. The chain recombines TRBV11-3 with TRBJ2-5; D possibly corresponds to TRBD2 (6 bases). Trimming removed 4 bases from V and 5 bases from J, with 32 bases in between. The CDR3 runs 20 residues. Germline values: CDR1 SGHNT, CDR2 YENEEA. The CDR3 coding sequence is TGTGCCAGCAGCTCCGAGGAGGGAGACCGGGAGCTTGAGGGTCTGGAGACCCAGTACTTC. Its protein is CASSSEEGDRELEGLETQYF. Complete variable domain (other parts from reference TRBV11-3 and TRBJ2-5): EAGVVQSPRYKIIEKKQPVAFWCNPISGHNTLYWYLQNLGQGPELLIRYENEEAVDDSQLPKDRFSAERLKGVDSTLKIQPAELGDSAVYLCASSSEEGDRELEGLETQYFGPGTRLLVL.

The chain has TRBV4-3 and TRBJ2-5, with D possibly being TRBD2 (5 bases). This CDR3 contains 14 residues. CDR1 LGHNA and CDR2 YSLEER come from the germline V gene. V lost 1 base and J lost 10, with 16 bases in between. The CDR3 bases are TGCGCCAGCAGCCAAGGGTTCTGGGAGAAGGACCAGTACTTC. This sequence encodes CASSQGFWEKDQYF.

This chain uses TRBV4-1 with TRBJ2-3, with TRBD2 as a possible D gene (5 bases). Germline loops: CDR1 MGHRA, CDR2 YSYEKL. The CDR3 covers 14 residues. Trimming left V 0 bases short and J 2 bases short, with 6 bases between. This chain's CDR3 is CASSQERATDTQYF. CDR3 DNA sequence: TGCGCCAGCAGCCAAGAGCGGGCCACAGATACGCAGTATTTT.

This rearrangement joins TRBV2 to TRBJ2-1, with D uncertain. The CDR3 sequence is 13 residues long. Between the trimmed V and J ends, which lost 8 bases and 6 bases, there was a span of 14 bases. In germline, CDR1 is SNHLY, CDR2 FYNNEI. This CDR3 is CASGEWKINEQFF. The CDR3 DNA follows: TGTGCCAGCGGAGAGTGGAAGATCAATGAGCAGTTCTTC.

The chain links TRBV25-1 to TRBJ2-2, with D unresolved. The CDR3 has 14 amino acids. The ends were cut back, 1 base at V and 1 base at J, with 4 bases in the middle. Germline lookup yields CDR1 MGHDK and CDR2 SYGVNS. This CDR3 is CASSELENTGELFF. The CDR3 DNA reads TGTGCCAGCAGTGAATTGGAGAACACCGGGGAGCTGTTTTTT.

V and J are TRBV19 and TRBJ1-4; D remains unclear. From germline, CDR1 is LNHDA and CDR2 SQIVND (reference sequence). The CDR3 totals 15 residues. Deletions cut 4 bases from V and 4 bases from J, with 13 bases between. CDR3 coding DNA: TGTGCCAGTAGTAAAAACACCGTAGATAATGAAAAACTGTTTTTT. It yields the protein CASSKNTVDNEKLFF.

The gene calls are TRBV29-1 and TRBJ2-3; D may match TRBD1 or TRBD2 (6 bases each). From germline, CDR1 is SQVTM and CDR2 ANQGSEA. This CDR3 comprises 14 residues. Trimming removed 8 bases from V and 2 bases from J, with 17 bases in between. The CDR3 sequence is CSYSGASNTDTQYF. CDR3 nucleotide sequence: TGCAGCTACTCGGGGGCTAGCAACACAGATACGCAGTATTTT.

This rearrangement joins TRBV6-1 to TRBJ1-1; D gene ambiguous. Germline loops: CDR1 MNHNS, CDR2 SASEGT. The CDR3 is 17 amino acids. Trimming pared 4 bases from V and 0 bases from J, leaving 18 bases between. The DNA for the CDR3 is TGTGCCAGCAGTGTATATCTCAGACGGACGTTGAACACTGAAGCTTTCTTT. Translated, it gives CASSVYLRRTLNTEAFF.

The chain joins TRBV5-1 to TRBJ2-2; possibly TRBD2 for D (6 bases). This CDR3 region has 17 residues. Looked up from germline, CDR1 is SGHRS and CDR2 is YFSETQ. Trimming removed 0 bases at V and 0 bases at J, with 12 bases between. CDR3 DNA sequence: TGCGCCAGCAGCTTGGCCTTCGGGAGCGCGAACACCGGGGAGCTGTTTTTT. It translates to CASSLAFGSANTGELFF.

J is TRBJ2-7 and V is TRBV28; 7 bases are shared with TRBD2. V lost 5 bases and J lost 3; bases outside the gene matches: 4. This CDR3 region has 13 residues. CDR1 and CDR2 (germline): MDHEN, SYDVKM. The CDR3 DNA is TGTGCCAGCAGTCCCCGGACTAGCTACGAGCAGTACTTC. Residues: CASSPRTSYEQYF.

This clone was recorded only once. This chain uses TRBV7-8 with TRBJ2-7; no firm D call. The CDR3 has 11 amino acids. The V end was cut by 1 base, the J end by 7 bases, with 5 bases between. Germline-derived CDR1 and CDR2 are SGHVS and FQNEAQ. Written as DNA, the CDR3 is TGTGCCAGCAGCTTAGGGCAGGAGCAGTACTTC. It codes for CASSLGQEQYF. Full variable domain (outside the CDR3, taken from reference TRBV7-8 and TRBJ2-7): GAGVSQSPRYKVAKRGQDVALRCDPISGHVSLFWYQQALGQGPEFLTYFQNEAQLDKSGLPSDRFFAERPEGSVSTLKIQRTQQEDSAVYLCASSLGQEQYFGPGTRLTVT.

The V and J genes are TRBV5-1 and TRBJ2-7; D is perhaps TRBD1 (6 bases). V lost 4 bases, J lost 6 bases, and 20 bases lay in between. Germline assignment: CDR1 SGHRS and CDR2 YFSETQ. The CDR3 contains 15 residues. CDR3 protein: CASSITGNSIVEQYF. The DNA of the CDR3 is TGCGCCAGCAGCATAACAGGGAATTCAATCGTCGAGCAGTACTTC.

J is TRBJ2-7 and V is TRBV28; tentative D call: TRBD2 (7 bases). The CDR3 sequence is 18 residues long. The V end lost 4 bases, the J end lost 2 bases, and 24 bases lay between the germline ends. CDR1 is MDHEN, CDR2 SYDVKM, per germline. CDR3 sequence (DNA): TGTGCCAGCAGTTCATATTCGGGAGGACAGACGCACCCCTACGAGCAGTACTTC. Amino acid sequence: CASSSYSGGQTHPYEQYF.

The CDR3 nucleotides are TGTGCCAGCCCGCCGACAGGGGGCAATGAGCAGTTCTTC. Translated, it gives CASPPTGGNEQFF. V is TRBV7-9 and J is TRBJ2-1, with 9 bases matching TRBD1. The germline V gene encodes CDR1 SEHNR and CDR2 FQNEAQ (reference sequence). J gave up 6 bases and V 8 bases, and 5 bases lay outside the gene matches. The CDR3 extends over 13 amino acids.